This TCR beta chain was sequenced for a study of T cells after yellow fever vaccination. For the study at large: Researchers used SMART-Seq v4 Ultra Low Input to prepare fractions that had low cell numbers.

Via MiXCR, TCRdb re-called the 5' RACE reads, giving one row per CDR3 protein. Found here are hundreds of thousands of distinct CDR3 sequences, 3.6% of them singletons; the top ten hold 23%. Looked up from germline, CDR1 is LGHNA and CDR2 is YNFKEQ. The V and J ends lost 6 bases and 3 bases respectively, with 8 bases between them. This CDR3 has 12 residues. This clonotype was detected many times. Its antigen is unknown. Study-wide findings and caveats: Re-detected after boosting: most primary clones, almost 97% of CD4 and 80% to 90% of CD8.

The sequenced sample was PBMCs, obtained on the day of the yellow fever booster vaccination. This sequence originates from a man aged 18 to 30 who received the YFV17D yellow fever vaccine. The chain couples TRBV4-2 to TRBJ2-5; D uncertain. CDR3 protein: CASRGFEETQYF. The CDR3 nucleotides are TGTGCCAGCAGAGGGTTTGAAGAGACCCAGTACTTC.